This T cell receptor beta chain was found in a study of early T cells in non-severe SARS-CoV-2 infection. Study-wide results and limits: Sequences matched to VDJdb favored anti-spike CD8 responses, while private and CD4 specificities were missed.

Germline loops: CDR1 SGHTA, CDR2 FQGNSA. The CDR3 spans 15 residues. V lost 1 base and J lost 5, with 14 bases in between. Individual cDNA molecules were tagged with unique molecular identifiers, the study reported. MiXCR, applied by TCRdb to the 5' RACE reads, yields one record per CDR3 protein. The data contain 30,000 to 45,000 distinct CDR3 sequences, about 3.9% of them singletons. This clonotype came up many times. Its antigen is as yet unknown. Sequenced input: whole blood. V usage is TRBV7-2 and J usage is TRBJ2-5, with D perhaps assigned TRBD1 or TRBD2 (5 bases each). This clonotype was obtained from an adult who was a healthcare worker with PCR-confirmed SARS-CoV-2 infection or an uninfected control (not recorded which). The CDR3 sequence: CASSLVARGGETQYF. The CDR3 DNA is TGTGCCAGCAGCTTAGTGGCGAGGGGCGGGGAGACCCAGTACTTC.